The 22 T cell receptor beta chains presented below share a single source sample, sequenced in a study of cytomegalovirus exposure and HLA in healthy donors. It was with 60 Vbeta and 13 Jbeta primers that the PCR ran. Sequencing used immunoSEQ multiplex PCR; TCRdb keeps in-frame clones, though not all of them. This repertoire shows approximately 120,000 clones, 85% found once; its top ten account for about 7%. Sequencing used PBMCs. The receptor set was obtained from a woman in her thirties in good health and CMV-seropositive.

This clone was picked up a small number of times. The chain employs TRBV5-6 and TRBJ2-7, with D uncertain. CDR1 and CDR2 (germline): SGHDT, YYEEEE. V was shortened by 0 bases and J by 5 bases, with 9 bases between the two germline ends. This CDR3 has 13 amino acids. This CDR3 reads CASSLGLGNEQYF. The CDR3 coding sequence is TGTGCCAGCAGCTTGGGGCTTGGCAACGAGCAGTACTTC.

This clone occurred once. V usage is TRBV19 and J usage is TRBJ1-6, with a possible D match to TRBD1 (6 bases). The CDR3 sequence is 15 residues long. Germline V CDR1 and CDR2: LNHDA, SQIVND (reference sequence). V was pared by 3 bases and J by 5 bases, with 11 bases between. CDR3 amino acids: CASSIGDIHNSPLHF. The CDR3 nucleotides read TGTGCCAGTAGTATCGGGGACATCCATAATTCACCCCTCCACTTT.

The genes are TRBV2 and TRBJ1-1; 7 nucleotides align to TRBD1. CDR1 SNHLY and CDR2 FYNNEI come from the germline V gene. V lost 6 bases and J lost 2; bases outside the gene matches: 9. The CDR3 has 15 amino acids. Here the CDR3 reads CASRPQTGRNTEAFF. DNA for the CDR3: TGTGCCAGCAGACCTCAGACAGGGAGAAACACTGAAGCTTTCTTT.

This sequence joins TRBV6-1 and TRBJ2-1, with D perhaps matching TRBD1 (6 bases). Deletions cut 4 bases from V and 9 bases from J, with 19 bases between. CDR3 size: 15 residues. The germline gives CDR1 MNHNS, CDR2 SASEGT. In DNA, the CDR3 is TGTGCCAGCAGTGGCGACAGGTCCCTTAAGGGTGAGCAGTTCTTC. Encoded protein: CASSGDRSLKGEQFF.

V usage is TRBV18 and J usage is TRBJ1-1; tentatively, D is TRBD1 (6 bases). The CDR3 consists of 17 residues. Germline CDR1 KGHSH, CDR2 LQKENI. V gave up 3 bases and J gave up 3 bases, with 20 bases separating them. CDR3 loop: CASSPLSQWGGYTEAFF. In DNA, the CDR3 is TGTGCCAGCTCACCCCTGTCTCAGTGGGGGGGCTACACTGAAGCTTTCTTT.

The rearrangement links TRBV2 to TRBJ2-3; D might be TRBD2 (6 bases). V was shortened by 6 bases and J by 6 bases, with 10 bases between the two germline ends. The CDR3 length is 12 residues. Germline CDR1 reads SNHLY; CDR2 reads FYNNEI. The CDR3 DNA is TGTGCCAGCAGCCCAGGAGGGGATACGCAGTATTTT. Translated, it gives CASSPGGDTQYF.

This chain links TRBV29-1 with TRBJ1-3; D call uncertain. Germline CDR1 is SQVTM and CDR2 is ANQGSEA. This CDR3 has 14 residues. The V end was cut by 7 bases, the J end by 0 bases, with 13 bases between. In DNA form, the CDR3 reads TGCAGCGCTGTCTTACAGAGCTCTGGAAACACCATATATTTT. Protein sequence: CSAVLQSSGNTIYF.

V is TRBV4-2 and J is TRBJ1-4, with 7 positions matching TRBD1. Germline V gene lookup returns CDR1 LGHNA and CDR2 YNFKEQ. The V gene end was trimmed by 1 base and the J gene end by 2 bases; junction bases not matched to a gene: 4. This CDR3 is 16 amino acids long. The CDR3 bases are TGTGCCAGCAGCCAAGGACAGGGTCCCACTAATGAAAAACTGTTTTTT. It translates to CASSQGQGPTNEKLFF.

The V call is TRBV7-3, the J call TRBJ2-1, with D unresolved. Germline assignment: CDR1 SGHTA and CDR2 FQGTGA. V lost 3 bases and J lost 9, with 9 bases in between. The CDR3 is made up of 12 amino acids. Here the CDR3 reads CASSLFSGEQFF. CDR3 nucleotides: TGTGCCAGCAGCTTGTTTTCGGGTGAGCAGTTCTTC.

This chain joins TRBV7-3 and TRBJ2-7; 7 nucleotides line up with TRBD2. Germline V gene data show CDR1 as SGHTA and CDR2 as FQGTGA. The CDR3 is 15 residues long. Trimming removed 2 bases from V and 0 bases from J; junction bases left unmatched: 4. Here the CDR3 DNA reads TGTGCCAGCAGCTTAGCTAGCGGTGGCTCCTACGAGCAGTACTTC. This encodes CASSLASGGSYEQYF.

This chain connects TRBV30 to TRBJ1-5; 7 nucleotides align to TRBD1. The CDR3 is 13 amino acids. Per germline, CDR1 GTSNPN and CDR2 SVGIG (reference sequence). Trimming took 0 bases from V and 7 from J; bases not matched to a gene: 3. As DNA, the CDR3 is TGTGCCTGGAGTGTATCAGGGGGACAGCCCCAGCATTTT. Translation: CAWSVSGGQPQHF.

This chain uses TRBV6-5 with TRBJ1-5, with a tentative D call TRBD1 (6 bases). This CDR3 has 15 residues. V gave up 5 bases and J gave up 7 bases, with 18 bases separating them. Germline V gives CDR1 MNHEY, CDR2 SVGAGI. Written as DNA, the CDR3 is TGTGCCAGCAGTCCGGCACGGGGGGCCGGACAGCCCCAGCATTTT. It specifies CASSPARGAGQPQHF.

CDR3 protein: CAWSPSQGRSNQPQHF. The CDR3 coding sequence is TGTGCCTGGAGTCCCTCACAGGGAAGGAGCAATCAGCCCCAGCATTTT. This chain connects TRBV30 to TRBJ1-5; possible D gene TRBD1, 6 bases. The CDR3 covers 16 residues. V was trimmed by 2 bases and J by 1 base, leaving 15 bases between them. From germline, CDR1 is GTSNPN and CDR2 SVGIG (reference sequence). The entire variable domain, with the rest obtained from reference TRBV30 and TRBJ1-5, is as follows: SQTIHQWPATLVQPVGSPLSLECTVEGTSNPNLYWYRQAAGRGLQLLFYSVGIGQISSEVPQNLSASRPQDRQFILSSKKLLLSDSGFYLCAWSPSQGRSNQPQHFGDGTRLSIL.

The rearrangement links TRBV18 to TRBJ2-7, with TRBD1 matching 11 bases. CDR1 and CDR2 from the germline V gene are KGHSH and LQKENI. Germline trimming cut 1 base from V and 7 bases from J; bases unmatched to any gene: 6. This CDR3 has 15 residues. For the CDR3, the DNA is TGTGCCAGCTCACCACTCGGACAGGGGGCGGGGGAGCAGTACTTC. Translating it yields CASSPLGQGAGEQYF.

J is TRBJ2-4 and V is TRBV29-1, with 7 bases fitting TRBD1. CDR1 is SQVTM, CDR2 ANQGSEA, per germline. There are 12 residues in the CDR3. The V gene end was trimmed by 4 bases and the J gene end by 6 bases; junction bases not matched to a gene: 3. The CDR3 spells CSVVPGGNIQYF. Written as DNA, the CDR3 is TGCAGCGTTGTGCCAGGGGGAAACATTCAGTACTTC.

This sequence joins TRBV11-3 and TRBJ1-6; TRBD1 matches at 8 bases. Germline-derived CDR1 and CDR2 are SGHNT and YENEEA. There are 15 residues in the CDR3. The V segment lost 1 base and the J segment 7 bases; nucleotides outside the gene matches: 3. The DNA for the CDR3 is TGTGCCAGCAGCTTAGGAGCAGGGGGCAATTCACCCCTCCACTTT. Translated, it gives CASSLGAGGNSPLHF. Full variable domain (missing parts from reference TRBV11-3 and TRBJ1-6): EAGVVQSPRYKIIEKKQPVAFWCNPISGHNTLYWYLQNLGQGPELLIRYENEEAVDDSQLPKDRFSAERLKGVDSTLKIQPAELGDSAVYLCASSLGAGGNSPLHFGNGTRLTVT.

In nucleotides, the CDR3 is TGTGCCAGCAAGAGGGACTCCTACGAGCAGTACTTC. This encodes CASKRDSYEQYF. The gene calls are TRBV2 and TRBJ2-7; maybe TRBD2 (5 bases). The germline V gene encodes CDR1 SNHLY and CDR2 FYNNEI. Trimming took 7 bases from V and 0 from J, leaving 7 bases between them. The CDR3 spans 12 residues. The full variable domain, rest sourced from reference TRBV2 and TRBJ2-7, is EPEVTQTPSHQVTQMGQEVILRCVPISNHLYFYWYRQILGQKVEFLVSFYNNEISEKSEIFDDQFSVERPDGSNFTLKIRSTKLEDSAMYFCASKRDSYEQYFGPGTRLTVT.

J is TRBJ2-3 and V is TRBV9; maybe TRBD2 (5 bases). Germline V gene data show CDR1 as SGDLS and CDR2 as YYNGEE. CDR3 length equals 16 residues. The V gene lost 2 bases and the J gene lost 2 bases, with 15 bases spanning the gap. The CDR3 DNA reads TGTGCCAGCAGCGTTTTGCTTGGGAGCATCACAGATACGCAGTATTTT. Translated: CASSVLLGSITDTQYF.

The chain has TRBV13 and TRBJ1-4; D remains unclear. The germline V gene has CDR1 PRHDT and CDR2 FYEKMQ (reference sequence). V was shortened by 5 bases and J by 8 bases, with 15 bases between the two germline ends. This CDR3 has 14 amino acids. The CDR3 nucleotides read TGTGCCAGCAGCCTCCACCGCGGGAAAGAAAAACTGTTTTTT. Encoded protein: CASSLHRGKEKLFF.

The genes are TRBV9 and TRBJ2-7; TRBD2 agrees at 12 bases. The germline CDR1 and CDR2 sequences are SGDLS and YYNGEE. The CDR3 is 15 amino acids. The V and J ends lost 5 bases and 3 bases, in that order; junction bases with no gene match: 6. Here the CDR3 DNA reads TGTGCCAGCAGTTATTCTAGCGGGGGGGACTACGAGCAGTACTTC. It specifies CASSYSSGGDYEQYF.

The J gene is TRBJ2-5, the V gene TRBV7-3; 9 bases fit TRBD1. V shed 5 bases and J 4 bases; nucleotides not matched to a gene: 2. Germline V lookup: CDR1 SGHTA, CDR2 FQGTGA. This CDR3 contains 13 residues. The CDR3 region is CASSTGGAETQYF. For the CDR3, the DNA is TGTGCCAGCAGCACAGGGGGCGCAGAGACCCAGTACTTC.

The gene calls are TRBV6-6 and TRBJ2-5; the match to TRBD1 covers 7 bases. The better agreement between TRBJ2-7 and the DNA end casts doubt on the J call. This CDR3 spans 15 amino acids. Germline CDR1 and CDR2: MNHNY and SVGAGI (reference sequence). CDR3 sequence (DNA): TGTGCCAGCAGTCCCCAGGGGGTCTACTCCTACGAGCAGTACTTC. Amino acids: CASSPQGVYSYEQYF.